Each of the 9 T cell receptor beta chains below was sequenced from the same sample in a study of control samples from healthy donors and cancer patients. Profiled with immunoSEQ multiplex PCR; TCRdb holds only in-frame clones, not every one. Seen here are approximately 150,000 clones, approximately 92% observed once, and the top ten hold roughly 3.2%. The sequenced material came from blood. These receptor sequences come from a man aged 30 to 45 in good health.

This clone has a single count. Since no conserved phenylalanine or tryptophan closes the CDR3, a read error is the likely cause. The DNA is left out, because the CDR3 cannot be placed on it with certainty; the CDR3 is given as TCRdb lists it. The chain joins TRBV12-3 or TRBV12-4 to TRBJ1-1; the DNA was not used to check the table's D call, TRBD1. The CDR3 is 11 residues long, counting both termini. Here the CDR3 reads CASSSLRAWLD.

The genes are TRBV24-1 and TRBJ2-2; D gene uncertain. The germline V gene encodes CDR1 KGHDR and CDR2 SFDVKD. The length of the CDR3 is 14 residues. Trimming pared 0 bases from V and 3 bases from J, leaving 4 bases between. The CDR3 is CATSDLSDTGELFF. As DNA, the CDR3 is TGTGCCACCAGTGATTTGAGTGACACCGGGGAGCTGTTTTTT.

This chain connects TRBV6-6 to TRBJ2-7; TRBD1 matches at 11 bases. The CDR3 is 15 amino acids. V trimming: 6 bases; J trimming: 0 bases; junction bases outside the gene matches: 4. Germline V gene sequence: CDR1 MNHNY, CDR2 SVGAGI (reference sequence). The CDR3 nucleotides read TGTGCCAGCAGAGGGACAGGGGGACTCTCCTACGAGCAGTACTTC. This translates into CASRGTGGLSYEQYF.

This chain uses TRBV5-6 with TRBJ1-1; no definite D call. Germline V gene data show CDR1 as SGHDT and CDR2 as YYEEEE. This CDR3 is built from 16 residues. Trimming took off 2 bases at V and 1 base at J, with 15 bases between the two ends. CDR3 nucleotides: TGTGCCAGCAGCTTTAAAGGCCCTCGACAGAACACTGAAGCTTTCTTT. Translation: CASSFKGPRQNTEAFF.

The count of this clone is one. The chain has TRBV28 and TRBJ1-2, with a tentative D call TRBD1 (6 bases). The CDR3 consists of 14 residues. V was clipped by 3 bases and J by 8 bases, with 16 bases between them. Germline loops: CDR1 MDHEN, CDR2 SYDVKM. This chain's CDR3 is CASSFSSNRAGYTF. CDR3 bases: TGTGCCAGCAGTTTTTCTTCGAACAGGGCGGGCTACACCTTC.

The rearrangement links TRBV7-8 to TRBJ2-1; 10 positions match TRBD2. This CDR3 region has 15 residues. CDR1 and CDR2 (germline): SGHVS, FQNEAQ. V was pared by 4 bases and J by 4 bases, with 4 bases of the junction left unmatched. CDR3 in DNA: TGTGCCAGCAGCTCAGCGGGGGGGCTTTACAATGAGCAGTTCTTC. It encodes CASSSAGGLYNEQFF.

The chain employs TRBV7-7 and TRBJ2-3; 8 positions match TRBD1. This CDR3 has 16 amino acids. The V and J ends lost 5 bases and 2 bases, in that order; junction bases with no gene match: 9. Germline V CDR1 and CDR2: SSHAT, FNYEAQ (reference sequence). The CDR3 sequence: CASSLGRDRYTDTQYF. Written as DNA, the CDR3 is TGTGCCAGCAGCCTTGGCCGGGACAGGTACACAGATACGCAGTATTTT.

This sequence joins TRBV14 and TRBJ1-3; 9 bases match TRBD1. Germline lookup yields CDR1 SGHDN and CDR2 FVKESK. Trimming removed 3 bases from V and 4 bases from J; junction bases left unmatched: 10. CDR3 length: 17 residues. The CDR3 coding sequence is TGTGCCAGCAGCCACAAAACCGGGACAGGGAAAGGAAACACCATATATTTT. This sequence encodes CASSHKTGTGKGNTIYF.

The CDR3 loop is CASRTGGASNQPQHF. The CDR3 DNA follows: TGTGCCAGCCGTACCGGGGGGGCTAGCAATCAGCCCCAGCATTTT. The chain employs TRBV2 and TRBJ1-5; TRBD1 might be the D (6 bases). CDR1 is SNHLY and CDR2 is FYNNEI in the germline V gene. Trimming cost V 8 bases and J 0 bases, with 14 bases left between them. This CDR3 has 15 amino acids.